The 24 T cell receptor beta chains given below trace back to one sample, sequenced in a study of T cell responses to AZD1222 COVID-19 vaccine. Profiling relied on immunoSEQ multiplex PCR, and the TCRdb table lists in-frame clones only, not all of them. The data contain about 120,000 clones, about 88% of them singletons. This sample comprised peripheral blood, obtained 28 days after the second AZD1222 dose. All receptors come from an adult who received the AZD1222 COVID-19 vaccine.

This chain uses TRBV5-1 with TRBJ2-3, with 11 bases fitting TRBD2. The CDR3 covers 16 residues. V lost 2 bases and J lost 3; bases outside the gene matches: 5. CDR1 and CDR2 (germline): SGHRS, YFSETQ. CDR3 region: CASSLTSGSVTDTQYF. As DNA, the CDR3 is TGCGCCAGCAGCTTAACTAGCGGGAGTGTGACAGATACGCAGTATTTT. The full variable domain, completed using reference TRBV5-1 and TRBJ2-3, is KAGVTQTPRYLIKTRGQQVTLSCSPISGHRSVSWYQQTPGQGLQFLFEYFSETQRNKGNFPGRFSGRQFSNSRSEMNVSTLELGDSALYLCASSLTSGSVTDTQYFGPGTRLTVL.

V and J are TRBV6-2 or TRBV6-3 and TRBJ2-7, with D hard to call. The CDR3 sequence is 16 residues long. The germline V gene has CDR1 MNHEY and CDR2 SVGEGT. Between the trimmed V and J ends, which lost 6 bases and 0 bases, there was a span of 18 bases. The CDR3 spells CASSPSRAPHSYEQYF. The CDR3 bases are TGTGCCAGCAGCCCATCTCGAGCACCTCACTCCTACGAGCAGTACTTC.

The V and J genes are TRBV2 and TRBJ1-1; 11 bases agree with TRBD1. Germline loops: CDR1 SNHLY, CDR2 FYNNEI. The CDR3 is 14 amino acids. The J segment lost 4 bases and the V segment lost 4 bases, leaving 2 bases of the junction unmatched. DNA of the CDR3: TGTGCCAGCAGTGTGGGGACAGGGGGCACTGAAGCTTTCTTT. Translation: CASSVGTGGTEAFF.

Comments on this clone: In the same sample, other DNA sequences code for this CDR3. The CDR3 sequence: CASGQGYGYTF. CDR3 nucleotides: TGTGCCAGCGGACAGGGGTATGGCTACACCTTC. The V and J genes are TRBV28 and TRBJ1-2; TRBD1 matches 9 bases. Unmatched junction bases numbered 0, after V lost 8 bases and J lost 5 bases. The CDR3 consists of 11 residues. Per the germline V gene, CDR1 is MDHEN and CDR2 is SYDVKM.

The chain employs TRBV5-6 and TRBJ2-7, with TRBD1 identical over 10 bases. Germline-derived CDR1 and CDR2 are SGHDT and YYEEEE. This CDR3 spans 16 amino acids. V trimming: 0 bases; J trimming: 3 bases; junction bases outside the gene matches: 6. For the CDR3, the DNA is TGTGCCAGCAGCTTGGCTCCGGGACAGGGGATCTACGAGCAGTACTTC. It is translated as CASSLAPGQGIYEQYF.

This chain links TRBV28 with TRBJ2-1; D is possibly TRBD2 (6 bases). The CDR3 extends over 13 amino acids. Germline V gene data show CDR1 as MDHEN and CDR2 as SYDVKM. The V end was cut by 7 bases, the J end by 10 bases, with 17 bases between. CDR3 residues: CASIPGAASEQFF. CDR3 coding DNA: TGTGCCAGCATTCCGGGAGCGGCTTCGGAGCAGTTCTTC.

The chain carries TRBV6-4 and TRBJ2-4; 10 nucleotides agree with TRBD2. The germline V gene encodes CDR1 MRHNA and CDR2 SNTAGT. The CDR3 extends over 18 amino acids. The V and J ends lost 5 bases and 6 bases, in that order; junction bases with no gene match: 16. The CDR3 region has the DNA TGTGCCAGCAGTCCTTCAGCGGGGGGGCCCCCGGGGCGAAACATTCAGTACTTC. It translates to CASSPSAGGPPGRNIQYF.

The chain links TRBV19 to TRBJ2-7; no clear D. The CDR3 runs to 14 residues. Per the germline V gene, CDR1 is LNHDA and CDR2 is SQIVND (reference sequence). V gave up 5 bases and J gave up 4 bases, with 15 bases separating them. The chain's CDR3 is CASSWHNRPYEQYF. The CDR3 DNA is TGTGCCAGTAGTTGGCACAATAGGCCTTACGAGCAGTACTTC.

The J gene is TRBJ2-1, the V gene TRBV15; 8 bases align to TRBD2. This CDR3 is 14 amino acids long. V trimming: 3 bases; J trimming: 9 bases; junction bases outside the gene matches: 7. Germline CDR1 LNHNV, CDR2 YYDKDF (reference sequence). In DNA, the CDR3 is TGTGCCACCAGCAGGGACCGGGAGGGTCTTGAGCAGTTCTTC. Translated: CATSRDREGLEQFF.

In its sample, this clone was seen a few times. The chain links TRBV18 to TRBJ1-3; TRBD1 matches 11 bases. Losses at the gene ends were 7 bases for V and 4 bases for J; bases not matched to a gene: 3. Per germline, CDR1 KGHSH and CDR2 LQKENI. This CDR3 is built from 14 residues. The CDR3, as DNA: TGTGCCAGCTTCGGGACAGGGGGAGGAAACACCATATATTTT. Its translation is CASFGTGGGNTIYF. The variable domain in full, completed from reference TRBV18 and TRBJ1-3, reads NAGVMQNPRHLVRRRGQEARLRCSPMKGHSHVYWYRQLPEEGLKFMVYLQKENIIDESGMPKERFSAEFPKEGPSILRIQQVVRGDSAAYFCASFGTGGGNTIYFGEGSWLTVV.

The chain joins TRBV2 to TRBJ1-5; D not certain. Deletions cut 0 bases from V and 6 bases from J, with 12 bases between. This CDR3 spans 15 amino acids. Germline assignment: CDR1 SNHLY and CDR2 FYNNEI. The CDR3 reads CASSEARGVFQPQHF. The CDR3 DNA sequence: TGTGCCAGCAGTGAAGCGCGGGGAGTTTTTCAGCCCCAGCATTTT.

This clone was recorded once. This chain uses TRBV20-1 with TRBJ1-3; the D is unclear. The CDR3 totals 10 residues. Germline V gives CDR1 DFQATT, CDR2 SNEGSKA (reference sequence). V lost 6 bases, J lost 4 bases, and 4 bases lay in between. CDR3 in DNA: TGCAGTGCGCGGGGAAACACCATATATTTT. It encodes CSARGNTIYF.

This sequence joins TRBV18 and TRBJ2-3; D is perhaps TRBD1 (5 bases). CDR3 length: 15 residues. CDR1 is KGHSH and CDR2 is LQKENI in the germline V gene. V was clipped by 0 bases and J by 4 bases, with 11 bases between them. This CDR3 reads CASSPPSRRADTQYF. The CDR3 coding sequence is TGTGCCAGCTCACCACCCTCGCGCAGGGCAGATACGCAGTATTTT. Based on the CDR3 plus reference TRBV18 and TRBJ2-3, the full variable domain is NAGVMQNPRHLVRRRGQEARLRCSPMKGHSHVYWYRQLPEEGLKFMVYLQKENIIDESGMPKERFSAEFPKEGPSILRIQQVVRGDSAAYFCASSPPSRRADTQYFGPGTRLTVL.

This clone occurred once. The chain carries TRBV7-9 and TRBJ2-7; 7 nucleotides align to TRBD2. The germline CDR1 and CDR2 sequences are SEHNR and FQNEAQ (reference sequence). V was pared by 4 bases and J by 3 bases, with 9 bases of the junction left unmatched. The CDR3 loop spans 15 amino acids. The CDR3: CASSYGTTDLYEQYF. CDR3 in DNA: TGTGCCAGCAGCTACGGGACTACGGACCTCTACGAGCAGTACTTC.

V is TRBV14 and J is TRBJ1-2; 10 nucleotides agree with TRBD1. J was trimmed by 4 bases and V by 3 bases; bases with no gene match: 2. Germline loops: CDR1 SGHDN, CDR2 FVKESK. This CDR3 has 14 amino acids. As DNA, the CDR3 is TGTGCCAGCAGCCAGACAGGGGGCGCCTATGGCTACACCTTC. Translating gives CASSQTGGAYGYTF.

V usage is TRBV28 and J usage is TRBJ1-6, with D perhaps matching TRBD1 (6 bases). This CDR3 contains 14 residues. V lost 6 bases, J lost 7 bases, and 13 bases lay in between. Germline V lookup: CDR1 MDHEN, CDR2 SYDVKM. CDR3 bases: TGTGCCAGCAGACGGACAGCAAAGAATTCACCCCTCCACTTT. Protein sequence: CASRRTAKNSPLHF.

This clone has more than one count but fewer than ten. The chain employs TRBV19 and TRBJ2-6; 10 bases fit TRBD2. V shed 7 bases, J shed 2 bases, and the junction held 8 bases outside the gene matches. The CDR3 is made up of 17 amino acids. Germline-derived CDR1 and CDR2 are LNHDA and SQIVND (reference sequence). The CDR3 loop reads CASKPSGGRTGANVLTF. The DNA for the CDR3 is TGTGCCAGTAAGCCTAGCGGGGGACGGACTGGGGCCAACGTCCTGACTTTC.

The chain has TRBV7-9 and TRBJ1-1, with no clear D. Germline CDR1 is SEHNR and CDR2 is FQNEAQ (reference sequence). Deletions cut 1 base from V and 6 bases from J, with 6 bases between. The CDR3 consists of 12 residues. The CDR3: CASSLGVPEAFF. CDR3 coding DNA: TGTGCCAGCAGCTTAGGCGTCCCTGAAGCTTTCTTT. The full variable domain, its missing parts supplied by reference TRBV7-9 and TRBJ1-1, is DTGVSQNPRHKITKRGQNVTFRCDPISEHNRLYWYRQTLGQGPEFLTYFQNEAQLEKSRLLSDRFSAERPKGSFSTLEIQRTEQGDSAMYLCASSLGVPEAFFGQGTRLTVV.

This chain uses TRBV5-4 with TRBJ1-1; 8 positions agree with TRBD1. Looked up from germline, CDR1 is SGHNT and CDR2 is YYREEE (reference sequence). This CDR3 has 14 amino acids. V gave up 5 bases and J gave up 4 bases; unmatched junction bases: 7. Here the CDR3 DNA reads TGTGCCAGCAGACCAGACAGGGGAGGCACTGAAGCTTTCTTT. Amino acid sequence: CASRPDRGGTEAFF. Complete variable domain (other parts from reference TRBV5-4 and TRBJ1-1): ETGVTQSPTHLIKTRGQQVTLRCSSQSGHNTVSWYQQALGQGPQFIFQYYREEENGRGNFPPRFSGLQFPNYSSELNVNALELDDSALYLCASRPDRGGTEAFFGQGTRLTVV.

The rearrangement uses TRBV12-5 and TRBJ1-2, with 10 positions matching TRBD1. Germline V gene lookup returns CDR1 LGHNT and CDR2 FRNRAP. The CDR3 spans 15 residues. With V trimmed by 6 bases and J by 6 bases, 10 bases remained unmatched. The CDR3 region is CASGLRQGALDGYTF. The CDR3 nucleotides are TGTGCTAGTGGACTGAGACAGGGGGCATTGGATGGCTACACCTTC.

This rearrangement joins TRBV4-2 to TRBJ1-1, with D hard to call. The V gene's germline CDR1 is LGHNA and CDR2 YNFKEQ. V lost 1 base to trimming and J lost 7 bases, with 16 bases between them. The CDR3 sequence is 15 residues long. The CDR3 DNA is TGTGCCAGCAGCCAAGGAATGGAGGTTTATAGTGAAGCTTTCTTT. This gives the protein CASSQGMEVYSEAFF.

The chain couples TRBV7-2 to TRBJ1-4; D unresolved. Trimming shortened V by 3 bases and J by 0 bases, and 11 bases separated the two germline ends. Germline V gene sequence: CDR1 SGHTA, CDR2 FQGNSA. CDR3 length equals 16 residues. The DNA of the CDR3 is TGTGCCAGCAGCTTTTACCCCGGGGCAACTAATGAAAAACTGTTTTTT. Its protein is CASSFYPGATNEKLFF.

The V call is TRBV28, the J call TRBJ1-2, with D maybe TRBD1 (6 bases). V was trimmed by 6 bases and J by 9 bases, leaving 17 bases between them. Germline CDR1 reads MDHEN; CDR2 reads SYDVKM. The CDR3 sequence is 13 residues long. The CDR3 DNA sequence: TGTGCCAGCAGACCCCCCGATGGGGGCAGCTACACCTTC. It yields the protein CASRPPDGGSYTF.

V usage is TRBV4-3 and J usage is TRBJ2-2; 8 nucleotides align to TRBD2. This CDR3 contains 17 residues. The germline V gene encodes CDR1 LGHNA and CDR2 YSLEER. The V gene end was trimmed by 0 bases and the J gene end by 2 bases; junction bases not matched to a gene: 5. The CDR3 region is CASSQDWIAGNTGELFF. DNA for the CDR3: TGCGCCAGCAGCCAAGATTGGATAGCGGGAAACACCGGGGAGCTGTTTTTT.